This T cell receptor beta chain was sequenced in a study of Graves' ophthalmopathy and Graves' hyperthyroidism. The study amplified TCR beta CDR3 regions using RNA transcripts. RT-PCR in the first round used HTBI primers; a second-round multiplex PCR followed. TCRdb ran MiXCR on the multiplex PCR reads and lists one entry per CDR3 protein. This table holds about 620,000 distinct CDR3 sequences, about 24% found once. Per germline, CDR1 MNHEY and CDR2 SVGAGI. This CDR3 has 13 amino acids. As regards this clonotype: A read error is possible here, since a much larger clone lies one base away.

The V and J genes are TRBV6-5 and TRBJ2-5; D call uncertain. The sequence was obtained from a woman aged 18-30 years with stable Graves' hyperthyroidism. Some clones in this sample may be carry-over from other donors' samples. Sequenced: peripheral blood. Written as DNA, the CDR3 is TGTGTCAGCAGTTATAGGTCAGGAGAGACCCAGTACTTC. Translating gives CVSSYRSGETQYF.